The 6 T cell receptor beta chains in this list originate from one sample, sequenced in a study of T cells in Graves' hyperthyroidism and ophthalmopathy. Amplified regions were TCR beta CDR3 sequences from RNA transcripts. Initially, a first-round RT-PCR of the TCR CDR3 employed the HTBI primer set. In TCRdb, the multiplex PCR reads were re-called with MiXCR into one record per CDR3 protein. This repertoire shows about 95,000 distinct CDR3 sequences, around 42% found once; its top ten account for roughly 10%. Specimen: peripheral blood or thyroid tissue (not recorded which). Every receptor here comes from a woman between 25 and 40 years old with Graves' hyperthyroidism.

This sequence joins TRBV7-8 and TRBJ2-7, with 7 bases aligning to TRBD1. CDR1 and CDR2 from the germline V gene are SGHVS and FQNEAQ. There are 15 residues in the CDR3. The junction had 13 bases not matched to a gene; V was cut back by 5 bases and J by 6 bases. The CDR3: CASSQGTAHGREQYF. In nucleotides, the CDR3 is TGTGCCAGCAGCCAGGGGACAGCACACGGTCGCGAGCAGTACTTC.

This clonotype appeared many times. The V and J genes are TRBV3-1 and TRBJ1-1, with 8 bases that match TRBD1. Germline loops: CDR1 LGHDT, CDR2 YNNKEL (reference sequence). V lost 0 bases to trimming and J lost 6 bases; unmatched junction nucleotides: 18. The CDR3 totals 19 residues. CDR3 residues: CASSQDRGHFQGAIAEAFF. In DNA, the CDR3 is TGTGCCAGCAGCCAAGATCGAGGGCATTTCCAGGGGGCGATCGCTGAAGCTTTCTTT.

At least ten counts were recorded for this clonotype. The chain links TRBV19 to TRBJ1-5; 9 positions match TRBD1. The germline gives CDR1 LNHDA, CDR2 SQIVND (reference sequence). The CDR3 sequence is 18 residues long. V shed 4 bases, J shed 3 bases, and the junction held 13 bases outside the gene matches. CDR3: CASSKGTGMATVNQPQHF. CDR3 nucleotides: TGTGCCAGTAGTAAAGGGACAGGGATGGCCACGGTCAATCAGCCCCAGCATTTT.

J is TRBJ2-5 and V is TRBV7-6, with TRBD2 matching over 9 bases. CDR3 size: 17 residues. Germline CDR1 reads SGHVS; CDR2 reads FNYEAQ. Unmatched junction bases numbered 12, after V lost 2 bases and J lost 5 bases. The CDR3 DNA reads as TGTGCCAGCAGCTTAATAGCGGGAGACGGCGGGGAGGAGACCCAGTACTTC. It codes for CASSLIAGDGGEETQYF.

This clonotype has ten or more counts. The chain employs TRBV20-1 and TRBJ2-2; 11 bases line up with TRBD2. With V trimmed by 0 bases and J by 4 bases, 7 bases remained unmatched. Germline-derived CDR1 and CDR2 are DFQATT and SNEGSKA (reference sequence). CDR3 length: 17 amino acids. CDR3 in DNA: TGCAGTGCTAGAGATCGGATAGCGGGAGGGCCCACCGGGGAGCTGTTTTTT. Its translation: CSARDRIAGGPTGELFF.

This clonotype showed up many times. The chain couples TRBV4-1 to TRBJ1-5; D is uncertain. Trimming cost V 0 bases and J 7 bases, with 13 bases left between them. From germline, CDR1 is MGHRA and CDR2 YSYEKL. This CDR3 has 15 amino acids. CDR3 coding DNA: TGCGCCAGCAGCCAAGACGAACGGGCACGCCAGCCCCAGCATTTT. Translated, it gives CASSQDERARQPQHF.